The 15 T cell receptor beta chains below come from one sample, sequenced in a study of T cells in women clearing cervical HPV infection. Clones were sequenced by immunoSEQ multiplex PCR, and TCRdb holds only the in-frame ones, with some missing. The sample's table shows fewer than 40,000 clones. Sequenced material: blood buffy coat. The receptors stem from a woman between 18 and 69 years old with a cervical HPV16 infection that either progressed to CIN3+ or cleared (not recorded which).

Notes on this clone: The CDR3 extends 3 residues past the end of the read, so its final part is completed from the germline J gene. V and J are TRBV30 and TRBJ1-2, with 7 bases lining up with TRBD1. Germline CDR1 and CDR2: GTSNPN and SVGIG (reference sequence). CDR3 length equals 15 residues. The sequenced part of the CDR3 DNA is TGTGCCTGGAGTGTACAGGGGAGTTGGACAGATACC. Translation gives CAWSVQGSWTDT. The whole CDR3 region reads CAWSVQGSWTDTYTF.

Notes on this clone: The read finishes 3 residues shy of the CDR3 end, and the germline J gene is used to complete it. The gene calls are TRBV18 and TRBJ2-4; D is perhaps TRBD2 (6 bases). The CDR3 runs 15 residues. The germline gives CDR1 KGHSH, CDR2 LQKENI. CDR3 sequence: CASSPPRGVDYGQYF. The sequenced part of the CDR3 DNA is TGTGCCAGCTCACCCCCCAGAGGGGTGGACTATGGT.

In regard to this clone: The read halts 3 residues ahead of the CDR3 end, with the missing end drawn from the germline J gene. The rearrangement links TRBV2 to TRBJ2-2, with TRBD1 matching 9 bases. CDR3 length: 14 residues. The germline V gene has CDR1 SNHLY and CDR2 FYNNEI. The CDR3 sequence is CASSAGTGSSPLFF. CDR3 DNA (partial): TGTGCCAGCAGCGCCGGGACAGGGTCCTCACCG.

In the case of this clone: The read ends 3 residues before the CDR3 terminus; that terminus is restored from the germline J gene. This rearrangement joins TRBV20-1 to TRBJ1-5, with D uncertain. The CDR3 has 15 residues. Trimming took off 6 bases at V and 0 bases at J, with 15 bases between the two ends. The V gene's germline CDR1 is DFQATT and CDR2 SNEGSKA (reference sequence). CDR3 sequence: CSASSFDYSNQPQHF. CDR3 DNA, as far as it was read: TGCAGTGCGTCGTCCTTCGACTATAGCAATCAGCCC.

To note about this clone: The missing CDR3 end, 3 residues past where the read stops, is filled in from the germline J gene. This sequence joins TRBV5-6 and TRBJ2-5; 7 nucleotides line up with TRBD2. This CDR3 comprises 15 residues. Unmatched junction bases numbered 7, after V lost 4 bases and J lost 1 base. Germline CDR1 and CDR2: SGHDT and YYEEEE. The CDR3: CASSTFGGGQETQYF. The CDR3 bases that were read are TGTGCCAGCAGCACCTTTGGGGGGGGCCAAGAGACC.

In the case of this clone: The read halts 3 residues ahead of the CDR3 end, with the missing end drawn from the germline J gene. Other DNA sequences in the sample encode the same CDR3. The V call is TRBV7-9, the J call TRBJ1-1; no clear D gene. Per germline, CDR1 SEHNR and CDR2 FQNEAQ (reference sequence). The CDR3 totals 13 residues. Trimming stripped 2 bases from V and 4 bases from J, with 8 bases between. The CDR3 DNA, read in part, is TGTGCCAGCAGCTTAATAGCTACCACTGAA. Translated: CASSLIATTE. In full, the CDR3 reads CASSLIATTEAFF.

With respect to this clone: The read falls 3 residues short of the CDR3 end, and the missing part is taken from the germline J gene. The chain uses TRBV5-1 and TRBJ1-2, with D hard to call. Germline loops: CDR1 SGHRS, CDR2 YFSETQ. CDR3 length: 12 residues. The sequenced part of the CDR3 DNA is TGCGCCAGCAGCTTCGGTCCCGAAGGC. This encodes CASSFGPEG. The whole CDR3 region reads CASSFGPEGYTF.

Points on this clone: The CDR3 end falls 3 residues outside the read, so it is completed with the germline J gene. The chain recombines TRBV29-1 with TRBJ2-3; tentative D call: TRBD2 (5 bases). The CDR3 contains 14 residues. Deletions cut 6 bases from V and 2 bases from J, with 15 bases between. CDR1 and CDR2 from the germline V gene are SQVTM and ANQGSEA. The CDR3 DNA, read in part, is TGCAGCGTCAGAACCGGACTTTCCACAGATACG. Translated: CSVRTGLSTDT. From start to end, the CDR3 is CSVRTGLSTDTQYF.

To note about this clone: The missing CDR3 end, 3 residues past where the read stops, is filled in from the germline J gene. The rearrangement uses TRBV20-1 and TRBJ2-3; the match to TRBD2 covers 9 bases. The CDR3 runs 15 residues. J gave up 2 bases and V 5 bases, and 8 bases lay outside the gene matches. Germline V lookup: CDR1 DFQATT, CDR2 SNEGSKA (reference sequence). CDR3 bases read: TGCAGTGCTCTCTTAGCGGGAGAGAACACAGATACG. This translates into CSALLAGENTDT. The complete CDR3 protein is CSALLAGENTDTQYF.

On this clone itself: The missing CDR3 end, 3 residues past where the read stops, is filled in from the germline J gene. The chain employs TRBV19 and TRBJ1-2; D ambiguous. The germline V and J ends were trimmed by 0 bases and 2 bases, with 13 bases remaining between them. The CDR3 consists of 16 residues. CDR1 and CDR2 (germline): LNHDA, SQIVND (reference sequence). The chain's CDR3 is CASSIEAASSNYGYTF. The CDR3 bases that were read are TGTGCCAGTAGTATAGAAGCGGCTTCCTCAAACTATGGC.

Turning to this clone: The read stops 3 residues short of the end of the CDR3; the missing end is completed from the germline J gene. This chain joins TRBV7-8 and TRBJ2-5; 7 bases map to TRBD1. J was trimmed by 2 bases and V by 8 bases; bases with no gene match: 11. The CDR3 extends over 15 amino acids. Per germline, CDR1 SGHVS and CDR2 FQNEAQ. This CDR3 is CASGNRGGYQETQYF. The CDR3 bases that were read are TGTGCCAGCGGGAACAGGGGCGGATATCAAGAGACC.

About this clone: The read stops 3 residues short of the end of the CDR3; the missing end is completed from the germline J gene. The chain is built from TRBV19 and TRBJ1-2, with 8 bases that match TRBD1. Germline assignment: CDR1 LNHDA and CDR2 SQIVND (reference sequence). The CDR3 spans 15 residues. CDR3 sequence reads: CASNYGTGETYDYTF. CDR3 bases read: TGTGCCAGTAATTACGGGACAGGCGAAACCTACGAC. The variable domain in full, completed from reference TRBV19 and TRBJ1-2, reads DGGITQSPKYLFRKEGQNVTLSCEQNLNHDAMYWYRQDPGQGLRLIYYSQIVNDFQKGDIAEGYSVSREKKESFPLTVTSAQKNPTAFYLCASNYGTGETYDYTFGSGTRLTVV.

Of note for this clone: The read ends 3 residues early relative to the CDR3; the germline J gene fills the gap. The genes are TRBV5-1 and TRBJ2-1; D may be TRBD2 (6 bases). This CDR3 region has 15 residues. The V gene lost 0 bases and the J gene lost 5 bases, with 12 bases spanning the gap. Germline V gene data show CDR1 as SGHRS and CDR2 as YFSETQ. Partial CDR3 DNA: TGCGCCAGCAGCTTGGAGGGGACTTCTAACAATGAG. Its protein is CASSLEGTSNNE. The full-length CDR3 reads as CASSLEGTSNNEQFF.

In the case of this clone: The sequence runs out 3 residues before the end of the CDR3; the remainder is reconstructed from the germline J gene. The chain combines TRBV7-9 with TRBJ2-5; no clear D. V shed 5 bases and J shed 3 bases, with 16 bases lying between them. In germline, CDR1 is SEHNR, CDR2 FQNEAQ (reference sequence). The CDR3 totals 15 residues. CDR3 in amino acids: CASSHSVRIKETQYF. Incomplete CDR3 DNA: TGTGCCAGCAGCCACAGTGTACGGATTAAAGAGACC.

In the case of this clone: The CDR3 extends 3 residues past the end of the read, so its final part is completed from the germline J gene. V gene TRBV20-1 combines with J gene TRBJ2-6; 11 positions agree with TRBD2. In germline, CDR1 is DFQATT, CDR2 SNEGSKA (reference sequence). Germline trimming cut 1 base from V and 1 base from J; bases unmatched to any gene: 6. This CDR3 contains 18 residues. CDR3 sequence: CSARVSGGASSGANVLTF. Partial CDR3 DNA: TGCAGTGCTAGAGTTAGCGGGGGGGCGTCTTCTGGGGCCAACGTC.